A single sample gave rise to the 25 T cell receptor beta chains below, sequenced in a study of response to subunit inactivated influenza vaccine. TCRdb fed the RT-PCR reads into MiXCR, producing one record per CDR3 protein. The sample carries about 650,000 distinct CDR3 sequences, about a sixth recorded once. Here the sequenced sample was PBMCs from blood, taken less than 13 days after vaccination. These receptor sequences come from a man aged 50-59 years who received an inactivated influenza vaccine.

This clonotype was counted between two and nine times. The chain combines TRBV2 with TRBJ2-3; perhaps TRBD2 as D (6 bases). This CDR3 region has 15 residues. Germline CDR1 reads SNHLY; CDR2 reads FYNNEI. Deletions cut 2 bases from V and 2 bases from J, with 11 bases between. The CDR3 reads CASSERDFSTDTQYF. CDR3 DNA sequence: TGTGCCAGCAGTGAACGGGACTTCTCCACAGATACGCAGTATTTT.

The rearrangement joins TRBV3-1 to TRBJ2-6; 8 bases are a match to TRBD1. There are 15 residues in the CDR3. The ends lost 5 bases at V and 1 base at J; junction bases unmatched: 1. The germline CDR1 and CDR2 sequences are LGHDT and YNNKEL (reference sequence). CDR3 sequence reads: CASSYRGSGANVLTF. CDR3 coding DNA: TGTGCCAGCAGCTACAGGGGGTCTGGGGCCAACGTCCTGACTTTC.

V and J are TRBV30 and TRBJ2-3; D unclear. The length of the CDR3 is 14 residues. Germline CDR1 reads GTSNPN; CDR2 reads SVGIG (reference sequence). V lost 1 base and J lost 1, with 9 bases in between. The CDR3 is CAWSALGGTDTQYF. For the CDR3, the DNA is TGTGCCTGGAGTGCCCTTGGCGGCACAGATACGCAGTATTTT.

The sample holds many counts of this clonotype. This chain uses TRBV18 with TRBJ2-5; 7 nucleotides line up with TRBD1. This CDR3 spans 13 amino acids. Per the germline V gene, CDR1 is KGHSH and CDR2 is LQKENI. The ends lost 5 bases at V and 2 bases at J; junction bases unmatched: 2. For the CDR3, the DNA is TGTGCCAGCTCAGGGACAGTTCAAGAGACCCAGTACTTC. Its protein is CASSGTVQETQYF.

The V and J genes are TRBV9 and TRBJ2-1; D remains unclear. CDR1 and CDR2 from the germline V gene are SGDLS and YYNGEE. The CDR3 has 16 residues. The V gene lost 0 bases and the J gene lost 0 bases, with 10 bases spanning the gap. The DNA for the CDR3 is TGTGCCAGCAGCGTAGGAGTTCGTGCCTCCTACAATGAGCAGTTCTTC. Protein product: CASSVGVRASYNEQFF.

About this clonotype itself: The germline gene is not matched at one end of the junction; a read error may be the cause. This chain's CDR3 is CASSYSQGALDF. In DNA, the CDR3 is TGTGCCAGCAGTTACTCGCAGGGGGCATTGGATTTT. J is TRBJ1-3 and V is TRBV6-2 or TRBV6-3; 8 nucleotides agree with TRBD1. Germline CDR1 and CDR2: MNHEY and SVGEGT. The CDR3 consists of 12 residues.

DNA of the CDR3: TGTGCCAGCAGCGTAGGTCCGATGGATCACGAGCAGTACTTC. It encodes CASSVGPMDHEQYF. The rearrangement uses TRBV9 and TRBJ2-7, with unresolved D. The CDR3 extends over 14 amino acids. Deletions cut 0 bases from V and 5 bases from J, with 12 bases between. Germline CDR1 reads SGDLS; CDR2 reads YYNGEE.

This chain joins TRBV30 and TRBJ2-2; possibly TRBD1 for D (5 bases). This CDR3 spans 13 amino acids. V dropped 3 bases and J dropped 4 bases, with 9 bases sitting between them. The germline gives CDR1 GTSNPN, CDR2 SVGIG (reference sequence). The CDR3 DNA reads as TGTGCCTGGAGCTCCCAGGGCACCGGGGAGCTGTTTTTT. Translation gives CAWSSQGTGELFF.

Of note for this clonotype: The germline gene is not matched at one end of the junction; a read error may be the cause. CDR3 in amino acids: CSVGENTVELFF. CDR3 DNA sequence: TGCAGCGTTGGCGAGAACACCGTGGAGCTGTTTTTT. The V and J genes are TRBV29-1 and TRBJ2-2; D not resolved. Germline V CDR1 and CDR2: SQVTM, ANQGSEA. The CDR3 sequence is 12 residues long.

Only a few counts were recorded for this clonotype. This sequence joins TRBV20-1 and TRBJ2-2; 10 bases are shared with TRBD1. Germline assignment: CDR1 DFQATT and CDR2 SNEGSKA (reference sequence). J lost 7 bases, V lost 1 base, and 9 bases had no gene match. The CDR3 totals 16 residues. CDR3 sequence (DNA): TGCAGTGCTAGAGGAAAGACAGGGGGCGTGGGCGGGGAGCTGTTTTTT. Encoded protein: CSARGKTGGVGGELFF.

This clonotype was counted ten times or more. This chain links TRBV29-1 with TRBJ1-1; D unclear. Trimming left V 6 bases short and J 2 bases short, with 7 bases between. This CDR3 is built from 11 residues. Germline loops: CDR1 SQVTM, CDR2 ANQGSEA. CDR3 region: CSVADNTEAFF. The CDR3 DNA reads TGCAGCGTCGCAGATAACACTGAAGCTTTCTTT.

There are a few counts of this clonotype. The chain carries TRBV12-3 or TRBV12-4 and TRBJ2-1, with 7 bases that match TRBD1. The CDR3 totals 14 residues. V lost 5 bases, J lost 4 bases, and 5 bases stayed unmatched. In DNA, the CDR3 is TGTGCCAGCAGTCATGACAGGGCTTACAATGAGCAGTTCTTC. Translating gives CASSHDRAYNEQFF.

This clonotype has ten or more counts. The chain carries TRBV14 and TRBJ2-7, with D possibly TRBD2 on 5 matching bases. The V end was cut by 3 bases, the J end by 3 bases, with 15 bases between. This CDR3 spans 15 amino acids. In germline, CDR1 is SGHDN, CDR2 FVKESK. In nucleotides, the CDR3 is TGTGCCAGCAGCCAGATGGGCGACGGGAACTACGAGCAGTACTTC. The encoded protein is CASSQMGDGNYEQYF.

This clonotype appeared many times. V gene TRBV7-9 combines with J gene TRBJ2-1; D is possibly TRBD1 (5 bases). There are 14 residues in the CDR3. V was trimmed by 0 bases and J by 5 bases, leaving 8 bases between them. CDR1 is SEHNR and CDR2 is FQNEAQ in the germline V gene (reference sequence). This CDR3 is CASSLAGRNNEQFF. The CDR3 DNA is TGTGCCAGCAGCTTAGCGGGGCGTAACAATGAGCAGTTCTTC.

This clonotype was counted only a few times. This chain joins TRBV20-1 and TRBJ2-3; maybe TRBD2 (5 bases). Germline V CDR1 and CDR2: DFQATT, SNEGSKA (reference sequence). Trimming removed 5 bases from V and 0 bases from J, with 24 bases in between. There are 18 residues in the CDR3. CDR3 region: CSAYSGSGDVPSTDTQYF. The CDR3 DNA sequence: TGCAGTGCTTACTCGGGGAGCGGAGACGTCCCTAGCACAGATACGCAGTATTTT.

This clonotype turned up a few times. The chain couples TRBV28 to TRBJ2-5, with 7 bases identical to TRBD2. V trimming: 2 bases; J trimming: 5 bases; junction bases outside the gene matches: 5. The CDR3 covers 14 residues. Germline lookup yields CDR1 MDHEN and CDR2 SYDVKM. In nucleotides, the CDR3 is TGTGCCAGCAGTTTAAATTTCGGGAGGGAGACCCAGTACTTC. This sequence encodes CASSLNFGRETQYF. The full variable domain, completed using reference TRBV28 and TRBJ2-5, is DVKVTQSSRYLVKRTGEKVFLECVQDMDHENMFWYRQDPGLGLRLIYFSYDVKMKEKGDIPEGYSVSREKKERFSLILESASTNQTSMYLCASSLNFGRETQYFGPGTRLLVL.

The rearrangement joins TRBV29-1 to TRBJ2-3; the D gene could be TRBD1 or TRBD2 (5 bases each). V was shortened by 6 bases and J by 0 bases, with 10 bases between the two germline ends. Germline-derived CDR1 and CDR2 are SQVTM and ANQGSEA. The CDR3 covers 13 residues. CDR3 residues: CSVDGASTDTQYF. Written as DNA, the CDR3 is TGCAGCGTCGACGGGGCGAGCACAGATACGCAGTATTTT.

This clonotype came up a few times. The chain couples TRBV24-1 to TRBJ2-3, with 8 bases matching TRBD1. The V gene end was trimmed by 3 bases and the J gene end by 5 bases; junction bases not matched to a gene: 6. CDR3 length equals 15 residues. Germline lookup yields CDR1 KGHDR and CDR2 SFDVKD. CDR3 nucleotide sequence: TGTGCCACCAGTGATGACAGGGGTTTTGGAGATACGCAGTATTTT. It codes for CATSDDRGFGDTQYF.

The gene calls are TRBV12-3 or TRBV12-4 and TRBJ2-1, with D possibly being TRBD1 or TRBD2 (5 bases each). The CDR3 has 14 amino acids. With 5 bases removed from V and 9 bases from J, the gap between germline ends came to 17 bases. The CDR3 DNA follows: TGTGCCAGCAGTCCCGTGGACACCGGAGGTGAGCAGTTCTTC. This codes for CASSPVDTGGEQFF.

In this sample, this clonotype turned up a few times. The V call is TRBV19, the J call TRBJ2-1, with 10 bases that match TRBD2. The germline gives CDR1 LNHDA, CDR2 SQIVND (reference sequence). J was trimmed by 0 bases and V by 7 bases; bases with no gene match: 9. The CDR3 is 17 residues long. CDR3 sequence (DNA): TGTGCCAGTAACCCTAGCGGGAGCCTATTCTCCTACAATGAGCAGTTCTTC. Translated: CASNPSGSLFSYNEQFF.

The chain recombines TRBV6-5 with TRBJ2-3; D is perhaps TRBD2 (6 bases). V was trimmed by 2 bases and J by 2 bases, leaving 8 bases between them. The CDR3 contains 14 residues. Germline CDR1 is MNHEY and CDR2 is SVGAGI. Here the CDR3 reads CASSYERVTDTQYF. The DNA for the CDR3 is TGTGCCAGCAGTTACGAGCGGGTCACAGATACGCAGTATTTT.

CDR3 nucleotide sequence: TGTGCCAGTAGCCCTTCGGACGGGGATACGCAGTATTTT. Translation gives CASSPSDGDTQYF. This chain connects TRBV19 to TRBJ2-3; D is undetermined. The germline gives CDR1 LNHDA, CDR2 SQIVND (reference sequence). The CDR3 extends over 13 amino acids. V was clipped by 6 bases and J by 6 bases, with 13 bases between them.

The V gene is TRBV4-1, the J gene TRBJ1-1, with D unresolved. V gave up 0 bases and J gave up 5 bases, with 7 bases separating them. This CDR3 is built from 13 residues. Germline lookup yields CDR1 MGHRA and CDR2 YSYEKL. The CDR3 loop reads CASSQDRRTEAFF. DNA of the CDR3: TGCGCCAGCAGCCAAGATCGAAGAACTGAAGCTTTCTTT.

The CDR3 sequence is CASSLNERGPQHF. CDR3 DNA sequence: TGTGCCAGCAGTTTAAACGAACGTGGGCCCCAGCATTTT. This chain joins TRBV28 and TRBJ1-5, with unresolved D. CDR3 size: 13 residues. The germline V and J ends were trimmed by 2 bases and 9 bases, with 11 bases remaining between them. Germline CDR1 is MDHEN and CDR2 is SYDVKM. Together with reference TRBV28 and TRBJ1-5, the CDR3 gives the full variable domain: DVKVTQSSRYLVKRTGEKVFLECVQDMDHENMFWYRQDPGLGLRLIYFSYDVKMKEKGDIPEGYSVSREKKERFSLILESASTNQTSMYLCASSLNERGPQHFGDGTRLSIL.

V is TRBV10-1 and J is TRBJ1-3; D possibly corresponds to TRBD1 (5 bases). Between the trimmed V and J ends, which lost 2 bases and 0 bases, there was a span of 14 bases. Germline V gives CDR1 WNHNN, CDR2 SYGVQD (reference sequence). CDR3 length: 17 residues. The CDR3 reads CASSEAGGGNSGNTIYF. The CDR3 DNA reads TGCGCCAGCAGTGAGGCCGGTGGGGGGAACTCTGGAAACACCATATATTTT.